The 2 T cell receptor beta chains reported below all come from one sample, sequenced in a study of blood T cell repertoires in COVID-19. Profiled with immunoSEQ multiplex PCR; TCRdb holds only in-frame clones, not every one. Among about 240,000 clones listed, 75% to 90% were seen once. What was sequenced was PBMCs or T cells enriched from blood (not recorded which). The receptors derive from a man aged 40-55 years who had recovered from COVID-19.

The chain recombines TRBV2 with TRBJ2-7; TRBD2 agrees at 14 bases. V shed 6 bases, J shed 5 bases, and the junction held 12 bases outside the gene matches. Germline-derived CDR1 and CDR2 are SNHLY and FYNNEI. The CDR3 length is 17 residues. The CDR3 here is CASSGTSGRTGRDEQYF. Written as DNA, the CDR3 is TGTGCCAGCAGCGGGACTAGCGGGAGAACGGGGCGGGACGAGCAGTACTTC.

The rearrangement links TRBV4-1 to TRBJ2-1, with TRBD2 matching 12 bases. CDR3 length: 17 residues. The J segment lost 6 bases and the V segment lost 1 base, leaving 7 bases of the junction unmatched. Germline CDR1 is MGHRA and CDR2 is YSYEKL. CDR3 sequence reads: CASSQVALAGGGNEQFF. In DNA, the CDR3 is TGCGCCAGCAGCCAAGTTGCACTAGCGGGAGGTGGCAATGAGCAGTTCTTC.